This T cell receptor beta chain is drawn from a study of CD8 T cells in ankylosing spondylitis (dated by TCRdb to about 2017). Describing the broader study: The study set out to find disease-linked TCR variants by profiling T cell receptor beta repertoires in ankylosing spondylitis patients and healthy donors. The whole study cohort included about a hundred healthy donors and about two dozen ankylosing spondylitis patients. Peripheral blood was sampled, and synovial fluid was additionally collected from ankylosing spondylitis patients. Broader findings and caveats from the paper: The disease-linked clones had a CD8+ phenotype and were found at relatively low frequencies in peripheral blood. Blood from ankylosing spondylitis patients appeared to be characterized by a TCR beta motif composed of about 8 highly homologous amino acid variants. Some motif variants had previously been reported in the synovial fluid and blood of reactive arthritis patients, which suggests shared mechanisms of disease initiation. The disease-linked clones were reported as significantly enriched in matched synovial fluid samples from ankylosing spondylitis patients.

Reading the germline V gene gives CDR1 SGDLS and CDR2 YYNGEE. V has 0 bases trimmed and J has 1 base trimmed; junction bases matching no gene number 2. There are 15 amino acids in the CDR3, from cysteine to phenylalanine inclusive. Kept here is only the CDR3 DNA, which spans 45 bases and is read in frame from base 1. Many counts were recorded for this clonotype. Its antigen has not been determined. No much larger clone is present one base from it, and per-base qualities are unavailable. TCRdb shows the sequencer as Illumina HiSeq 2500. Quantitative 5'-RACE with molecular barcodes was used to prepare TCR beta libraries. Per the source publication's procedure: To identify disease-linked TCR variants, a new computational method was used, one built on a probabilistic model of VDJ rearrangement. TCRdb reprocessing: public reads trimmed at Q25 with fastp, clones called with MiXCR, in-frame beta chains kept. Identical CDR3 protein sequences are pooled into one entry, listed with their most common genes and DNA. The V and J calls and clone size come from TCRdb's table, not from the authors' own analysis. This sample lists 10,000 to 15,000 distinct CDR3 sequences; under 3.5% were detected once. The ten largest clones capture around 10% of the sample.

The chain joins TRBV9 to TRBJ2-3; 7 of the junction bases match TRBD1. The clonotype originates from a male donor with ankylosing spondylitis or in good health (not recorded which). The sequencing input was blood, either unsorted or a sorted T cell fraction (not recorded which). In nucleotide form, the sequence is TGTGCCAGCAGCGTAGTAAGGGGGCGCACAGATACGCAGTATTTT. This translates into CASSVVRGRTDTQYF.